The rows below give T cell receptor beta chains drawn from one sample of a study of cytomegalovirus exposure and HLA in healthy donors. TCRdb's table, derived via immunoSEQ multiplex PCR, lists solely in-frame clones and lacks some. The sample records roughly 140,000 clones, 85% to 90% being singletons. What was sequenced was PBMCs. The source is a young man in good health and CMV-seropositive. The CDR3 runs from the conserved cysteine through the conserved F or W. A D gene is named only where the DNA matches it firmly. Clone size is shown for a subset of rows, as once, few, many or a class of expanded clone.

clone_size: .; v_call: TRBV5-1; j_call: TRBJ2-3; d_call: TRBD2; cdr3_nt: TGCGCCAGCAGCCTCGAGCGGGAGTCAGATACGCAGTATTTT; cdr3_aa: CASSLERESDTQYF
clone_size: .; v_call: TRBV18; j_call: TRBJ2-5; d_call: TRBD1; cdr3_nt: TGTGCCAGCTCACCAAGTCGCGGACGGGACAGTCAAGAGACCCAGTACTTC; cdr3_aa: CASSPSRGRDSQETQYF
clone_size: .; v_call: TRBV10-3; j_call: TRBJ1-6; d_call: .; cdr3_nt: TGTGCCATCAAGCGATCAGACAGGCTTAATTCACCCCTCCACTTT; cdr3_aa: CAIKRSDRLNSPLHF
clone_size: .; v_call: TRBV2; j_call: TRBJ2-5; d_call: .; cdr3_nt: TGTGCCAGCAGAGACTCGGGACTTCAAGAGACCCAGTACTTC; cdr3_aa: CASRDSGLQETQYF
clone_size: .; v_call: TRBV10-3; j_call: TRBJ2-3; d_call: TRBD2; cdr3_nt: TGTGCCATCAGTCCCGGGACTAGCGGGGGGGCTGGGGGCACAGATACGCAGTATTTT; cdr3_aa: CAISPGTSGGAGGTDTQYF
clone_size: .; v_call: TRBV15; j_call: TRBJ1-3; d_call: TRBD1; cdr3_nt: TGTGCCACCAGCACCCGACAGGGGGCAGCTGGAAACACCATATATTTT; cdr3_aa: CATSTRQGAAGNTIYF
clone_size: .; v_call: TRBV14; j_call: TRBJ1-1; d_call: TRBD1; cdr3_nt: TGTGCCAGCAGCCTGAAGTCGTTATGGGGAAGGGGGCTGGACACTGAAGCTTTCTTT; cdr3_aa: CASSLKSLWGRGLDTEAFF
clone_size: .; v_call: TRBV9; j_call: TRBJ1-2; d_call: .; cdr3_nt: TGTGCCAGCAGCGTAGTGGGAGCCTATGGCTACACCTTC; cdr3_aa: CASSVVGAYGYTF
clone_size: .; v_call: TRBV11-3; j_call: TRBJ1-1; d_call: .; cdr3_nt: TGTGCCAGCAGCTTAGATCCAGTGTCCACTGAAGCTTTCTTT; cdr3_aa: CASSLDPVSTEAFF
clone_size: .; v_call: TRBV15; j_call: TRBJ2-7; d_call: TRBD2; cdr3_nt: TGTGCCACCAGCAGGGGACTAGCGGGTACCTACGAGCAGTACTTC; cdr3_aa: CATSRGLAGTYEQYF
clone_size: .; v_call: TRBV9; j_call: TRBJ1-1; d_call: .; cdr3_nt: TGTGCCAGCAGCCCCCGCGACAGTTTTGAAGCTTTCTTT; cdr3_aa: CASSPRDSFEAFF
clone_size: few; v_call: TRBV7-9; j_call: TRBJ1-2; d_call: .; cdr3_nt: TGTGCCAGCAGCTTGGACACCTATGGCTACACCTTC; cdr3_aa: CASSLDTYGYTF
clone_size: .; v_call: TRBV19; j_call: TRBJ2-1; d_call: TRBD2; cdr3_nt: TGTGCCAGTAGTATTCTGGGCGGGGGGGCCTATGAGCAGTTCTTC; cdr3_aa: CASSILGGGAYEQFF
clone_size: .; v_call: TRBV4-1; j_call: TRBJ2-6; d_call: TRBD1; cdr3_nt: TGCGCCAGCAGCCAAGGGGACAGGGTATACCTCTCTGGGGCCAACGTCCTGACTTTC; cdr3_aa: CASSQGDRVYLSGANVLTF
clone_size: .; v_call: TRBV4-2; j_call: TRBJ2-5; d_call: TRBD2; cdr3_nt: TGTGCCAGCAGCCCGGGACTAGCGGGAGAGAACCAAGAGACCCAGTACTTC; cdr3_aa: CASSPGLAGENQETQYF
clone_size: .; v_call: TRBV2; j_call: TRBJ2-1; d_call: TRBD1; cdr3_nt: TGTGCCAGCAGTGAATCCCCTCTCGGGACAGGGGGCGCGAGAGGGGAGAATGAGCAGTTCTTC; cdr3_aa: CASSESPLGTGGARGENEQFF
clone_size: .; v_call: TRBV7-9; j_call: TRBJ2-7; d_call: .; cdr3_nt: TGTGCCAGCAGCTTACCTTCAGACTACGAGCAGTACTTC; cdr3_aa: CASSLPSDYEQYF
clone_size: .; v_call: TRBV27; j_call: TRBJ2-7; d_call: TRBD1; cdr3_nt: TGTGCCAGCAGCCCGAGTCCCGGGACAGGGATCCACGAGCAGTACTTC; cdr3_aa: CASSPSPGTGIHEQYF
clone_size: .; v_call: TRBV6-1; j_call: TRBJ2-1; d_call: TRBD2; cdr3_nt: TGTGCCATTTCGACTAGCGGGAGATTCTACAATGAGCAGTTCTTC; cdr3_aa: CAISTSGRFYNEQFF
clone_size: .; v_call: TRBV15; j_call: TRBJ2-3; d_call: TRBD2; cdr3_nt: TGTGCCACCAGCAGAGGCGGGACTAGCAGTGATACGCAGTATTTT; cdr3_aa: CATSRGGTSSDTQYF
clone_size: .; v_call: TRBV7-9; j_call: TRBJ2-2; d_call: TRBD1; cdr3_nt: TGTGCCAGCAGCAACCGGGACAGGGGTCCAGGGGAGCTGTTTTTT; cdr3_aa: CASSNRDRGPGELFF
clone_size: .; v_call: TRBV6-1; j_call: TRBJ1-6; d_call: .; cdr3_nt: TGTGCCAGCAGTGAAGCGGGGGGTTTACCCCTCCACTTT; cdr3_aa: CASSEAGGLPLHF
clone_size: .; v_call: TRBV7-6; j_call: TRBJ2-1; d_call: TRBD2; cdr3_nt: TGTGCCAGCAGCTCCGGGACTAGCAGTTTCAATGAGCAGTTCTTC; cdr3_aa: CASSSGTSSFNEQFF
clone_size: .; v_call: TRBV10-2; j_call: TRBJ1-6; d_call: .; cdr3_nt: TGCGCCAGCAGCGAACAGGTTCTCTATAATTCACCCCTCCACTTT; cdr3_aa: CASSEQVLYNSPLHF
clone_size: .; v_call: TRBV7-9; j_call: TRBJ1-1; d_call: TRBD1; cdr3_nt: TGTGCCAGCACCTTACAGGGGATGGGGAACACTGAAGCTTTCTTT; cdr3_aa: CASTLQGMGNTEAFF
clone_size: .; v_call: TRBV28; j_call: TRBJ2-7; d_call: TRBD2; cdr3_nt: TGTGCCAGCAGTTTGACTAGCGGGGTATACGAGCAGTACTTC; cdr3_aa: CASSLTSGVYEQYF
clone_size: .; v_call: TRBV28; j_call: TRBJ2-1; d_call: TRBD2; cdr3_nt: TGTGCCAGCAATAGCGGGGGGGCCCTTAATGAGCAGTTCTTC; cdr3_aa: CASNSGGALNEQFF
clone_size: few; v_call: TRBV9; j_call: TRBJ1-5; d_call: .; cdr3_nt: TGTGCCAGCAGCTCGAGGGGGGGGCCGCCCCAGCATTTT; cdr3_aa: CASSSRGGPPQHF
clone_size: .; v_call: TRBV9; j_call: TRBJ2-1; d_call: TRBD2; cdr3_nt: TGTGCCAGCAGCGCGCGGGAGGGGGCGTACAATGAGCAGTTCTTC; cdr3_aa: CASSAREGAYNEQFF
clone_size: .; v_call: TRBV20-1; j_call: TRBJ1-2; d_call: .; cdr3_nt: TGCAGTGCTGAACAGGGTCTGAGCTACACCTTC; cdr3_aa: CSAEQGLSYTF
clone_size: .; v_call: TRBV10-3; j_call: TRBJ2-6; d_call: .; cdr3_nt: TGTGCCATCAGTGTAAACAGGGTCTCTGGGGCCAACGTCCTGACTTTC; cdr3_aa: CAISVNRVSGANVLTF
clone_size: .; v_call: TRBV7-6; j_call: TRBJ2-7; d_call: .; cdr3_nt: TGTGCCAGCAGCCGGGAACGAACCTACGAGCAGTACTTC; cdr3_aa: CASSRERTYEQYF
clone_size: .; v_call: TRBV28; j_call: TRBJ1-1; d_call: .; cdr3_nt: TGTGCCAGCACCTTGCTAGTCAGCGCGGCTATGAACACTGAAGCTTTCTTT; cdr3_aa: CASTLLVSAAMNTEAFF
clone_size: .; v_call: TRBV14; j_call: TRBJ2-5; d_call: TRBD1; cdr3_nt: TGTGCCAGCAGCCAAGGAAACATCCGACAGGGCTTAAAGACCCAGTACTTC; cdr3_aa: CASSQGNIRQGLKTQYF
clone_size: .; v_call: TRBV18; j_call: TRBJ1-1; d_call: TRBD1; cdr3_nt: TGTGCCAGCTCAGGACAGGGGACCACTGAAGCTTTCTTT; cdr3_aa: CASSGQGTTEAFF
clone_size: .; v_call: TRBV18; j_call: TRBJ1-1; d_call: TRBD1; cdr3_nt: TGTGCCAGCTCCCGGACAGGGTCCATGAACACTGAAGCTTTCTTT; cdr3_aa: CASSRTGSMNTEAFF